The clone carrying this T cell receptor beta chain was observed once. Other DNA sequences in the same sample also yield this CDR3. Trimming removed 2 bases from V and 0 bases from J; junction bases left unmatched: 2. The CDR3 contains 14 residues. Germline V gene data show CDR1 as SQVTM and CDR2 as ANQGSEA. This sample is part of a study of blood T cell repertoires in COVID-19. In the study overall: The origin of the acute and convalescent COVID-19 samples was the United States, Italy and Spain. From T cells, B-cell-depleted T cells, or PBMCs came the material, which was cDNA or gDNA.

Per the original methods: Scientists estimated how many nucleated cells there were by amplifying reference gene primers. Assay used: immunoSEQ multiplex PCR; TCRdb lists only in-frame clones, some missing. For V, J and clone size, that table is used; D and trimming come from the DNA. The table includes about 150,000 clones, roughly 84% detected once. Sequencing was done on a sample of peripheral blood. The TCR comes from a woman older than 75 with active or convalescent COVID-19. This chain links TRBV29-1 with TRBJ2-3; the match to TRBD2 covers 7 bases. This CDR3 reads CSVELAASTDTQYF. DNA of the CDR3: TGCAGCGTTGAACTAGCGGCTAGCACAGATACGCAGTATTTT.